This T cell receptor beta chain was captured in a study of blood T cell repertoires in COVID-19. For the study at large: COVID-19 samples collected from the United States, Italy and Spain covered acute and convalescent phases.

CDR3 length: 17 residues. The J segment lost 3 bases and the V segment lost 4 bases, leaving 9 bases of the junction unmatched. Per the germline V gene, CDR1 is MNHEY and CDR2 is SVGEGT. In the original analysis: Reference gene primer amplification gave estimated nucleated cell counts. Using immunoSEQ multiplex PCR, the repertoire was profiled, and TCRdb retains in-frame clones only, with some absent. V and J calls and clone size are those listed in that table; D and trimming were worked out from the DNA. The table has about 36,000 clones, roughly nine tenths seen once. The receptor's source is a human donor in a cohort sampled during active COVID-19. Sequenced input: peripheral blood. J is TRBJ2-1 and V is TRBV6-2 or TRBV6-3, with 10 positions matching TRBD2. The CDR3: CASSLASGRSGYNEQFF. In DNA, the CDR3 is TGTGCCAGCAGTTTGGCTAGCGGGAGAAGCGGCTACAATGAGCAGTTCTTC.